The sequence of this TCR beta chain was determined in a study of memory B cells and T cells in multiple sclerosis. Stimulus-free culture yielded autoproliferating CFSE-dim and non-proliferating CFSE-high T cells, each sequenced separately. Pooled replicate wells came from some 50 million CFSE-labeled PBMCs cultured roughly seven days without stimulus. The PBMCs received about 0.5 uM CFSE and serum-free culture with no added stimuli. The data were produced by immunoSEQ multiplex PCR, yet TCRdb's version contains in-frame clones alone and is incomplete. The sample lists under 50,000 clones, over 70% occurring once. Comment on this clone: Its matching antigen is unknown.

The CDR3 covers 13 residues. Trimming took 3 bases from V and 1 from J, leaving 6 bases between them. CDR1 is LNHDA and CDR2 is SQIVND in the germline V gene (reference sequence). Notes on the study in general: Clone-set sizes differed between compartments, so shared clonotype counts needed normalization.

The sequencing sample was made of PBMCs from blood kept in culture. The chain employs TRBV19 and TRBJ1-1; D unresolved. This receptor was taken from a human donor with multiple sclerosis. For the CDR3, the DNA is TGTGCCAGTAGTATTGCATCGAACACTGAAGCTTTCTTT. Translating gives CASSIASNTEAFF.